This T cell receptor (beta chain) was recovered during a study of OX40 agonist ivuxolimab in advanced cancers. Background on the study: Patients received the agonistic anti-OX40 (CD134) antibody ivuxolimab. Averaging about 60 years in age, with a range of roughly 20 to 79, the cohort was around 87% male.

The protocol was immunoSEQ multiplex PCR, while the TCRdb copy is restricted to in-frame clones and leaves out a portion. Among about 18,000 clones listed, around three quarters were seen once. Findings of the study overall: On average, a greater number of expanded clones characterised CD8+ T cells relative to CD4+. Low normalized T-cell clonal expansion was also seen in some nonresponders.

This clone was picked up a small number of times. Its antigen is not known. The CDR3 spans 15 residues. CDR1 LNHDA and CDR2 SQIVND come from the germline V gene (reference sequence). J was trimmed by 6 bases and V by 7 bases; bases with no gene match: 9. This receptor was obtained from an adult with an advanced solid tumor such as melanoma, head and neck, liver or kidney cancer. V and J are TRBV19 and TRBJ1-5; 10 nucleotides align to TRBD1. Sequencing was performed on CD4+ or CD8+ T cells sorted from blood, taken in a trial of the OX40 agonist ivuxolimab. As DNA, the CDR3 is TGTGCCAGTAAAACCGGGACAGGGGAAGGTCAGCCCCAGCATTTT. It encodes CASKTGTGEGQPQHF.